The clone carrying this T cell receptor (beta chain) counts as medium-sized (0.01 to 0.1%). Its cognate antigen is unknown. The sample belongs to a study of T cells in localized non-small cell lung cancer. Points from the study as a whole: Owing to sequencing of a solitary tumor region, heterogeneity cannot be discounted. Tumor trailed uninvolved adjacent lung in T cell clonality, which peaked there. Median detection of top 100 tumor clones in adjacent lung was 57 clones. Higher adjacent-lung clonality was associated with shorter survival.

Generated by immunoSEQ multiplex PCR, the TCRdb table keeps only in-frame clones and is missing some. The sample consists of a few thousand clones, about a quarter of them appearing once. V gave up 5 bases and J gave up 7 bases; unmatched junction bases: 8. Germline CDR1 SGHNT, CDR2 YENEEA. The CDR3 consists of 14 residues. The clonotype was recovered from a man aged 35 to 70 with stage III lung adenocarcinoma. The sample here was normal lung tissue next to the tumor, taken before any cancer treatment. The V and J genes are TRBV11-3 and TRBJ1-2; 9 nucleotides align to TRBD1. This chain's CDR3 is CASSAGTGSRGYTF. The CDR3 nucleotides are TGTGCCAGCAGCGCCGGGACAGGGTCTCGTGGCTACACCTTC.